These 30 T cell receptor beta chains came from one sample sequenced in a study of T-cell reconstitution after alpha-beta-depleted transplantation in children. This sample's TCRbeta library carried unique molecular identifier barcodes. One entry per CDR3 protein results from TCRdb running MiXCR on the PCR reads. Of hundreds of thousands of distinct CDR3 sequences listed, about 17% are singletons. Sequenced here: PBMCs, mostly from graft donor cells, sampled 360 days after TCRalphabeta/CD19-depleted stem cell transplant. The receptors originated from a male patient between 2 and 10 years old who had a stem cell transplant for acute lymphoblastic leukemia, so the T cells may come from the graft donor.

The J gene is TRBJ2-7, the V gene TRBV6-2 or TRBV6-3; D unresolved. The CDR3 spans 15 residues. The V gene lost 6 bases and the J gene lost 1 base, with 16 bases spanning the gap. The germline gives CDR1 MNHEY, CDR2 SVGEGT. CDR3 loop: CASSTQLLRSYEQYF. The CDR3 nucleotides are TGTGCCAGCAGCACGCAGTTACTCCGATCCTACGAGCAGTACTTC.

This clonotype has a count of ten or more. The V gene is TRBV5-4, the J gene TRBJ2-5; a weak D match, TRBD1 (6 bases). This CDR3 spans 13 amino acids. Germline CDR1 SGHNT, CDR2 YYREEE (reference sequence). V gave up 2 bases and J gave up 5 bases, with 10 bases separating them. The CDR3 here is CASSLQGLETQYF. The CDR3 bases are TGTGCCAGCAGCTTACAGGGTTTGGAGACCCAGTACTTC.

The genes are TRBV28 and TRBJ2-2; 9 bases map to TRBD1. CDR1 and CDR2 (germline): MDHEN, SYDVKM. The CDR3 contains 19 residues. J lost 5 bases, V lost 5 bases, and 18 bases had no gene match. In nucleotides, the CDR3 is TGTGCCAGCAGTCCTCCACGACCCGGGACAGGGAGTCGGACCGGGGAGCTGTTTTTT. Translated, it gives CASSPPRPGTGSRTGELFF.

The chain is built from TRBV5-6 and TRBJ2-1; the match to TRBD1 covers 12 bases. This CDR3 spans 17 amino acids. V shed 0 bases, J shed 8 bases, and the junction held 9 bases outside the gene matches. Germline V CDR1 and CDR2: SGHDT, YYEEEE. CDR3 amino acids: CASSLVFVGQGADEQFF. The DNA for the CDR3 is TGTGCCAGCAGCTTGGTTTTCGTGGGACAGGGGGCTGATGAGCAGTTCTTC.

There are many counts of this clonotype. The V and J genes are TRBV20-1 and TRBJ1-5; TRBD1 aligns across 9 bases. The trim removed 4 bases at V and 3 bases at J, leaving 4 bases unmatched. Germline V gene sequence: CDR1 DFQATT, CDR2 SNEGSKA (reference sequence). The length of the CDR3 is 14 residues. The CDR3 region is CSATWTGDNQPQHF. For the CDR3, the DNA is TGCAGTGCTACCTGGACAGGGGACAATCAGCCCCAGCATTTT.

This clonotype was counted a few times. DNA of the CDR3: TGTGCCAGCAGTTCACCCCCAGGCAGGGGCTATGGAAACACCATATATTTT. Its translation: CASSSPPGRGYGNTIYF. This rearrangement joins TRBV6-2 or TRBV6-3 to TRBJ1-3; weak D call: TRBD1 (6 bases). The CDR3 is made up of 17 amino acids. Germline CDR1 and CDR2: MNHEY and SVGEGT. V was cut by 4 bases and J by 3 bases, with 19 bases left in between.

This clonotype has more than one count but fewer than ten. The rearrangement joins TRBV2 to TRBJ2-4; TRBD1 matches 8 bases. CDR1 is SNHLY and CDR2 is FYNNEI in the germline V gene. The CDR3 runs to 14 residues. The V and J ends lost 3 bases and 8 bases, in that order; junction bases with no gene match: 6. CDR3 loop: CASSEGQGADIQYF. CDR3 sequence (DNA): TGTGCCAGCAGTGAGGGCCAGGGGGCAGACATTCAGTACTTC.

There are a few counts of this clonotype. V gene TRBV20-1 combines with J gene TRBJ1-2, with TRBD1 matching 9 bases. V lost 6 bases, J lost 4 bases, and 12 bases stayed unmatched. The CDR3 extends over 15 amino acids. Germline V lookup: CDR1 DFQATT, CDR2 SNEGSKA (reference sequence). CDR3 in amino acids: CSADFPGQGTYGYTF. The CDR3 nucleotides read TGCAGTGCCGACTTTCCCGGACAGGGGACCTATGGCTACACCTTC.

The V call is TRBV7-9, the J call TRBJ1-1, with D maybe TRBD1 (5 bases). The CDR3 contains 13 residues. Germline CDR1 reads SEHNR; CDR2 reads FQNEAQ (reference sequence). Trimming removed 8 bases from V and 1 base from J, with 11 bases in between. CDR3 coding DNA: TGTGCCAGCCGCAGCCAGGGGAACACTGAAGCTTTCTTT. This codes for CASRSQGNTEAFF.

The sample holds a few counts of this clonotype. The rearrangement links TRBV28 to TRBJ2-5; TRBD2 matches 7 bases. J gave up 2 bases and V 3 bases, and 15 bases lay outside the gene matches. The germline V gene encodes CDR1 MDHEN and CDR2 SYDVKM. The CDR3 sequence is 18 residues long. The CDR3 DNA is TGTGCCAGCAGTTTGCCGTTCCCGGGGGGAGGTAGACAAGAGACCCAGTACTTC. It codes for CASSLPFPGGGRQETQYF. Based on the CDR3 plus reference TRBV28 and TRBJ2-5, the full variable domain is DVKVTQSSRYLVKRTGEKVFLECVQDMDHENMFWYRQDPGLGLRLIYFSYDVKMKEKGDIPEGYSVSREKKERFSLILESASTNQTSMYLCASSLPFPGGGRQETQYFGPGTRLLVL.

This clonotype was observed many times. The DNA for the CDR3 is TGTGCCAGCAGCCCTTCCAGGGGAGAACCCGGCTACACCTTC. Amino acid sequence: CASSPSRGEPGYTF. J is TRBJ1-2 and V is TRBV28; perhaps TRBD1 as D (6 bases). The CDR3 extends over 14 amino acids. Looked up from germline, CDR1 is MDHEN and CDR2 is SYDVKM. The V end was cut by 6 bases, the J end by 8 bases, with 19 bases between.

This clonotype was detected a few times. The V gene is TRBV12-3 or TRBV12-4, the J gene TRBJ2-5; TRBD1 aligns across 8 bases. V lost 5 bases to trimming and J lost 1 base; unmatched junction nucleotides: 3. The CDR3 has 14 amino acids. CDR3 in amino acids: CASSQGAPQETQYF. The CDR3 DNA reads as TGTGCCAGCAGTCAGGGGGCCCCCCAAGAGACCCAGTACTTC.

This chain uses TRBV6-5 with TRBJ2-7; D tentatively fits TRBD1 or TRBD2 (5 bases each). V was pared by 6 bases and J by 3 bases, with 12 bases between. Germline assignment: CDR1 MNHEY and CDR2 SVGAGI. The CDR3 runs 13 residues. The chain's CDR3 is CASSRGRVYEQYF. CDR3 DNA: TGTGCCAGCAGCCGGGGACGCGTCTACGAGCAGTACTTC.

This clonotype was counted ten times or more. This rearrangement joins TRBV10-3 to TRBJ2-3; no clear D. From germline, CDR1 is ENHRY and CDR2 SYGVKD. The CDR3 totals 14 residues. With 4 bases removed from V and 0 bases from J, the gap between germline ends came to 8 bases. The CDR3 here is CAISVGSSTDTQYF. CDR3 nucleotide sequence: TGTGCCATCAGTGTGGGCAGTAGCACAGATACGCAGTATTTT.

In its sample, this clonotype was seen a few times. The rearrangement links TRBV14 to TRBJ2-3; 9 bases align to TRBD2. V shed 0 bases and J 1 base; nucleotides not matched to a gene: 5. CDR1 is SGHDN and CDR2 is FVKESK in the germline V gene. This CDR3 contains 17 residues. The DNA for the CDR3 is TGTGCCAGCAGCCAAGATTTTCGACTAGCGGGCACAGATACGCAGTATTTT. The encoded protein is CASSQDFRLAGTDTQYF.

This clonotype has at least ten counts. The J gene is TRBJ2-2, the V gene TRBV12-3 or TRBV12-4; TRBD2 matches at 14 bases. V gave up 7 bases and J gave up 7 bases; unmatched junction bases: 8. The CDR3 sequence is 16 residues long. The CDR3 DNA sequence: TGTGCCAGCAATGCCCCGGGACTAGCGGGAGACGGGGAGCTGTTTTTT. Translation gives CASNAPGLAGDGELFF.

The chain joins TRBV29-1 to TRBJ2-5; D may be TRBD1 (7 bases). The CDR3 runs 13 residues. The germline V gene has CDR1 SQVTM and CDR2 ANQGSEA. V dropped 5 bases and J dropped 4 bases, with 14 bases sitting between them. CDR3 amino acids: CSVTQGGGETQYF. For the CDR3, the DNA is TGCAGCGTTACGCAGGGGGGAGGAGAGACCCAGTACTTC.

This clonotype was counted only a few times. This chain joins TRBV12-3 or TRBV12-4 and TRBJ2-1; D gene uncertain. CDR3 length: 12 amino acids. V was cut by 6 bases and J by 4 bases, with 7 bases left in between. This chain's CDR3 is CASSHPYNEQFF. CDR3 nucleotide sequence: TGTGCCAGCAGCCACCCTTACAATGAGCAGTTCTTC.

The chain links TRBV11-1 to TRBJ2-1; 7 bases fit TRBD1. The V segment lost 5 bases and the J segment 8 bases; nucleotides outside the gene matches: 9. CDR1 SGHAT and CDR2 FQDESV come from the germline V gene (reference sequence). The CDR3 contains 14 residues. The CDR3, as DNA: TGTGCCAGCAGCCTGGACAGGATCCACGATGAGCAGTTCTTC. Its translation is CASSLDRIHDEQFF.

CDR3 nucleotides: TGTGCCAGTAGTCCCGATGACAGGGCAGGAGAGACCCAGTACTTC. As protein: CASSPDDRAGETQYF. This chain links TRBV19 with TRBJ2-5, with 7 bases aligning to TRBD1. Germline assignment: CDR1 LNHDA and CDR2 SQIVND (reference sequence). The ends lost 5 bases at V and 4 bases at J; junction bases unmatched: 10. The CDR3 runs 15 residues.

This clonotype was picked up many times. The chain combines TRBV4-3 with TRBJ2-5, with 7 bases matching TRBD1. The CDR3 is 15 residues long. V gave up 2 bases and J gave up 1 base; unmatched junction bases: 4. The germline gives CDR1 LGHNA, CDR2 YSLEER. The CDR3 nucleotides are TGCGCCAGCAGCCAATCCCCAGGGGGCCAAGAGACCCAGTACTTC. This codes for CASSQSPGGQETQYF.

The CDR3 bases are TGTGCCAGCAGCTTATTCCTAGCGGGGAACTACGAGCAGTACTTC. Translating gives CASSLFLAGNYEQYF. The chain employs TRBV7-9 and TRBJ2-7; 9 bases are shared with TRBD2. With V trimmed by 2 bases and J by 3 bases, 5 bases remained unmatched. The germline gives CDR1 SEHNR, CDR2 FQNEAQ (reference sequence). This CDR3 contains 15 residues. The variable domain in full, with the rest retrieved from reference TRBV7-9 and TRBJ2-7, is DTGVSQNPRHKITKRGQNVTFRCDPISEHNRLYWYRQTLGQGPEFLTYFQNEAQLEKSRLLSDRFSAERPKGSFSTLEIQRTEQGDSAMYLCASSLFLAGNYEQYFGPGTRLTVT.

V and J are TRBV7-3 and TRBJ2-1; D call uncertain. Germline lookup yields CDR1 SGHTA and CDR2 FQGTGA. This CDR3 has 16 residues. V was shortened by 5 bases and J by 10 bases, with 24 bases between the two germline ends. CDR3 coding DNA: TGTGCCAGCAGCCCCGGAAGCTGGGTCATGCTTGGAGAGCAGTTCTTC. This encodes CASSPGSWVMLGEQFF.

Only a few counts were recorded for this clonotype. The chain carries TRBV29-1 and TRBJ2-5, with 7 bases that match TRBD1. The CDR3 consists of 12 residues. J lost 4 bases, V lost 4 bases, and 3 bases had no gene match. Germline loops: CDR1 SQVTM, CDR2 ANQGSEA. The CDR3 reads CSVGGGGETQYF. Here the CDR3 DNA reads TGCAGCGTTGGAGGGGGCGGAGAGACCCAGTACTTC.

A few counts support this clonotype. The germline gene is not matched at one end of the junction; a read error may be the cause. The V and J genes are TRBV25-1 and TRBJ2-2; a weak D match, TRBD1 (6 bases). The germline gives CDR1 MGHDK, CDR2 SYGVNS. The CDR3 spans 18 residues. This chain's CDR3 is CASREFPGQTPNTGELFF. CDR3 in DNA: TGTGCCAGCAGGGAATTCCCTGGACAGACACCGAACACCGGGGAGCTGTTTTTT.

This clonotype was counted ten times or more. This chain connects TRBV10-3 to TRBJ2-5; possibly TRBD1 for D (5 bases). The germline gives CDR1 ENHRY, CDR2 SYGVKD. The CDR3 covers 14 residues. Trimming stripped 2 bases from V and 1 base from J, with 8 bases between. The CDR3 reads CAISEGARQETQYF. In DNA form, the CDR3 reads TGTGCCATCAGTGAGGGGGCGCGCCAAGAGACCCAGTACTTC.

Only a few counts were recorded for this clonotype. The genes are TRBV12-3 or TRBV12-4 and TRBJ1-2; 8 bases are a match to TRBD1. V trimming: 3 bases; J trimming: 3 bases; junction bases outside the gene matches: 6. The CDR3 is made up of 15 amino acids. For the CDR3, the DNA is TGTGCCAGCAGTTTCCCCAGGGGGCGTCACTATGGCTACACCTTC. Protein product: CASSFPRGRHYGYTF.

The chain has TRBV6-1 and TRBJ1-5; D gene unclear. The CDR3 spans 15 residues. V shed 4 bases and J shed 3 bases, with 13 bases lying between them. Looked up from germline, CDR1 is MNHNS and CDR2 is SASEGT. The CDR3, as DNA: TGTGCCAGCAGTGTCTACAGTAGAAACAATCAGCCCCAGCATTTT. Translating it yields CASSVYSRNNQPQHF.

In its sample, this clonotype was seen a few times. The chain is built from TRBV5-1 and TRBJ2-7; weak D call: TRBD1 (5 bases). Germline V lookup: CDR1 SGHRS, CDR2 YFSETQ. The CDR3 is 14 amino acids. V lost 3 bases, J lost 2 bases, and 12 bases lay in between. In DNA, the CDR3 is TGCGCCAGCAGCTGGGTTACAGGCGCCTACGAGCAGTACTTC. It encodes CASSWVTGAYEQYF.

The J gene is TRBJ2-1, the V gene TRBV5-1, with a possible D match to TRBD2 (6 bases). This CDR3 comprises 11 residues. V dropped 3 bases and J dropped 12 bases, with 10 bases sitting between them. Germline CDR1 SGHRS, CDR2 YFSETQ. The CDR3 loop is CASSSAGMQFF. The CDR3 nucleotides are TGCGCCAGCAGCTCAGCGGGTATGCAGTTCTTC.